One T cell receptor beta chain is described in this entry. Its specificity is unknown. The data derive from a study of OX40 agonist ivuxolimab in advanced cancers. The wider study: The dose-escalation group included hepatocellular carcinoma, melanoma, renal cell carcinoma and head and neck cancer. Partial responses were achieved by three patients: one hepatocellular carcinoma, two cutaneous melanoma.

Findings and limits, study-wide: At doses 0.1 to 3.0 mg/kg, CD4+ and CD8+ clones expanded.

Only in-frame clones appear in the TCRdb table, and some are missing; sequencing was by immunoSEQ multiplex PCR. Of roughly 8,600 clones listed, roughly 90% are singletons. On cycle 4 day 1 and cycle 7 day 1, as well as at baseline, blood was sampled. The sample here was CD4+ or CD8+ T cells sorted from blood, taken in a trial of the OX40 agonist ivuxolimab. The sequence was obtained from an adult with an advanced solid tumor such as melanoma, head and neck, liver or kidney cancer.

The CDR3 coding sequence is TGTGCCAGCAGCTCTACCCGGGACAGTTACAATCAGCCCCAGCATTTT. Translating it yields CASSSTRDSYNQPQHF. V and J are TRBV7-3 and TRBJ1-5; 7 positions agree with TRBD1. The V segment lost 4 bases and the J segment 3 bases; nucleotides outside the gene matches: 9. The germline V gene has CDR1 SGHTA and CDR2 FQGTGA. The CDR3 loop spans 16 amino acids.